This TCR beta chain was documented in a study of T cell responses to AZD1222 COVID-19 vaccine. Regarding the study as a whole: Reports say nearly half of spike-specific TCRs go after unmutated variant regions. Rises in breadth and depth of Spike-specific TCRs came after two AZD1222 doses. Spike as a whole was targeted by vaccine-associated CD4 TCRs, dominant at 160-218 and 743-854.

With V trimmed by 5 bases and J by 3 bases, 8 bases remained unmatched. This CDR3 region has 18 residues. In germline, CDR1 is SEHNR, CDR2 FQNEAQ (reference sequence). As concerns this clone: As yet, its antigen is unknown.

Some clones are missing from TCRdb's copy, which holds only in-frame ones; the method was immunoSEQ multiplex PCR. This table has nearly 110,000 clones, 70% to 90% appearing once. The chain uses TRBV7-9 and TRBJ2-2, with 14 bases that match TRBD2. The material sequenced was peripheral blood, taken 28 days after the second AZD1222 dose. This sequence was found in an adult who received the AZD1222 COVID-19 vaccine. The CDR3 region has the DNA TGTGCCAGCAGCCTAGGACTAGCGGGGGGAGTCGACACCGGGGAGCTGTTTTTT. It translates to CASSLGLAGGVDTGELFF. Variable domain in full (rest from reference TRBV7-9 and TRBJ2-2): DTGVSQNPRHKITKRGQNVTFRCDPISEHNRLYWYRQTLGQGPEFLTYFQNEAQLEKSRLLSDRFSAERPKGSFSTLEIQRTEQGDSAMYLCASSLGLAGGVDTGELFFGEGSRLTVL.